This T cell receptor (beta chain) was documented in a study of cytomegalovirus exposure and HLA in healthy donors. Regarding the study as a whole: Certain indistinguishable V segments, among them TRBV6-2 and TRBV6-3, were excluded.

Amplification used 60 Vbeta primers and 13 Jbeta primers. Clones were read by immunoSEQ multiplex PCR, and TCRdb kept only the in-frame ones, dropping some. The repertoire table contains 170,000 or so clones. This CDR3 is 14 amino acids long. The V and J ends lost 5 bases and 4 bases, in that order; junction bases with no gene match: 8. Germline loops: CDR1 LGHNA, CDR2 YNFKEQ. In the case of this clone: The target antigen is unknown.

The receptor was derived from a man between 25 and 39 years old in good health and CMV-seronegative. The rearrangement uses TRBV4-2 and TRBJ2-7, with 7 bases matching TRBD2. Sequenced: PBMCs. The CDR3 coding sequence is TGTGCCAGCAGCTCGGGCGGGAGTTCGTACGAGCAGTACTTC. Translated: CASSSGGSSYEQYF.